These T cell receptor beta chains were read from a single sample in a study of blood T cells in healthy people across ages. TCRdb analysed the 5' RACE reads with MiXCR anew, one entry per CDR3 protein. The data hold 540,000 or so distinct CDR3 sequences, with roughly 28% observed a single time. What was sequenced was blood. The receptor source for this set is a woman in her 70s in good health. Each CDR3 is given with its conserved first and last residue. Each record gives: clone size, CDR3 length, J gene, D gene, V gene, CDR3 protein, CDR3 DNA. The D gene is left open where the match is weak. The size field is filled for only some rows; it gives once, few, many or a size class.

NA,16,TRBJ2-3,NA,TRBV7-2,CASSLRPSPSTDTQYF,TGTGCCAGCAGCTTAAGGCCAAGCCCTAGCACAGATACGCAGTATTTT
NA,15,TRBJ2-5,NA,TRBV7-9,CASSQLTGLQETQYF,TGTGCCAGCAGCCAACTCACAGGACTTCAGGAGACCCAGTACTTC
NA,12,TRBJ1-1,NA,TRBV15,CATSVRSTEAFF,TGTGCCACCAGCGTACGGAGCACTGAAGCTTTCTTT
NA,13,TRBJ1-2,TRBD1,TRBV7-2,CTSSATGFSGYTF,TGTACCAGCAGCGCGACAGGGTTTAGTGGCTACACCTTC
NA,16,TRBJ1-2,NA,TRBV28,CASSSPTGGPNYGYTF,TGTGCCAGCAGTTCCCCCACCGGGGGCCCTAACTATGGCTACACCTTC
few,14,TRBJ2-5,NA,TRBV15,CATSTRGLGETQYF,TGTGCCACCAGCACGCGGGGTTTAGGGGAGACCCAGTACTTC
many,13,TRBJ2-7,NA,TRBV3-1,CASSQGSWNEQYF,TGTGCCAGCAGCCAAGGTTCGTGGAACGAGCAGTACTTC
NA,14,TRBJ1-2,NA,TRBV7-9,CTSSLVSGNYGYTF,TGTACCAGCAGCTTAGTGTCAGGGAACTATGGCTACACCTTC
few,12,TRBJ1-4,NA,TRBV11-2,CASSTRNEKLFF,TGTGCCAGCAGCACCCGAAATGAAAAACTGTTTTTT
NA,15,TRBJ1-1,NA,TRBV6-6,CASSGGGGFNTEAFF,TGTGCCAGCAGTGGAGGTGGAGGGTTTAACACTGAAGCTTTCTTT
few,13,TRBJ1-6,TRBD1,TRBV11-3,CASAGTGNSPLHF,TGTGCCAGCGCCGGGACAGGGAATTCACCCCTCCACTTT
few,12,TRBJ2-1,NA,TRBV10-3,CATGTHPNEQFF,TGTGCCACCGGGACCCATCCCAATGAGCAGTTCTTC
few,16,TRBJ1-6,NA,TRBV6-6,CASSPVRGDYNSPLHF,TGTGCCAGCAGTCCCGTCAGGGGCGATTATAATTCACCCCTCCACTTT
few,16,TRBJ2-5,NA,TRBV5-1,CASSLAGLILQETQYF,TGCGCCAGCAGCTTGGCCGGACTGATCCTCCAAGAGACCCAGTACTTC
NA,13,TRBJ2-5,NA,TRBV20-1,CSAREGARETQYF,TGCAGTGCTAGGGAGGGGGCGAGGGAGACCCAGTACTTC
NA,17,TRBJ2-5,TRBD1,TRBV9,CASKADMTGGSQETQYF,TGTGCCAGCAAGGCGGACATGACAGGGGGGTCCCAAGAGACCCAGTACTTC
few,18,TRBJ2-1,TRBD2,TRBV9,CASSGPQGGAPAYNEQFF,TGTGCCAGCAGCGGACCCCAGGGAGGGGCCCCGGCGTACAATGAGCAGTTCTTC
few,17,TRBJ2-7,TRBD2,TRBV3-1,CASSQVASGGRSYEQYF,TGTGCCAGCAGCCAAGTCGCTAGCGGGGGTCGCTCCTACGAGCAGTACTTC
few,16,TRBJ2-3,NA,TRBV4-3,CASSQVERGAPDTQYF,TGCGCCAGCAGCCAAGTGGAGCGCGGGGCGCCAGATACGCAGTATTTT
NA,14,TRBJ2-3,NA,TRBV29-1,CSVEDGTGLDTQYF,TGCAGCGTTGAAGATGGAACCGGATTAGATACGCAGTATTTT
few,15,TRBJ1-1,NA,TRBV6-2/TRBV6-3,CASSRKLVLNTEAFF,TGTGCCAGCAGTCGGAAACTTGTCCTGAACACTGAAGCTTTCTTT
NA,14,TRBJ2-7,TRBD1,TRBV20-1,CSASSGTGVHEQYF,TGCAGTGCTAGTTCCGGGACAGGTGTCCACGAGCAGTACTTC
NA,14,TRBJ2-5,NA,TRBV7-2,CASSLVSDRQTQYF,TGTGCCAGCAGCTTAGTTTCTGATAGACAGACCCAGTACTTC
NA,15,TRBJ2-2,TRBD2,TRBV12-3/TRBV12-4,CASSPLTGTSGELFF,TGTGCCAGCAGCCCACTGACCGGGACTAGCGGGGAGCTGTTTTTT
few,14,TRBJ1-2,NA,TRBV20-1,CSARASGINYGCTF,TGCAGTGCTAGAGCGTCAGGGATAAACTATGGCTGCACCTTC
few,16,TRBJ2-3,TRBD2,TRBV6-1,CASSRNQRGFTDTQYF,TGTGCCAGCAGTCGGAACCAGCGGGGGTTCACAGATACGCAGTATTTT
NA,16,TRBJ2-1,NA,TRBV7-2,CASSPKALVAVREQFF,TGTGCCAGCAGCCCCAAAGCGTTGGTAGCAGTCCGTGAGCAGTTCTTC
NA,15,TRBJ1-2,TRBD1,TRBV28,CASRPGQGAVYGYTF,TGTGCCAGCAGACCGGGACAGGGGGCCGTTTATGGCTACACCTTC
few,12,TRBJ1-2,TRBD1,TRBV12-3/TRBV12-4,CASGKQGGGYTF,TGTGCCAGCGGTAAACAGGGGGGTGGCTACACCTTC
NA,15,TRBJ2-5,TRBD2,TRBV20-1,CSARLSGGAGETQYF,TGCAGTGCTCGTCTTAGCGGGGGGGCCGGAGAGACCCAGTACTTC
NA,15,TRBJ1-5,TRBD1,TRBV12-3/TRBV12-4,CASSPVRGAQQPQHF,TGTGCCAGCAGCCCTGTCAGGGGGGCGCAACAGCCCCAGCATTTT
NA,14,TRBJ2-7,NA,TRBV3-1,CASSGRISAYEQYF,TGTGCCAGCAGCGGAAGGATTAGCGCCTACGAGCAGTACTTC
NA,13,TRBJ1-5,NA,TRBV7-2,CASSSGESQPQHF,TGTGCCAGCAGCTCTGGAGAAAGTCAGCCCCAGCATTTT
few,16,TRBJ2-2,NA,TRBV9,CASSVNFWARTGELFF,TGTGCCAGCAGCGTAAATTTTTGGGCCCGCACCGGGGAGCTGTTTTTT
NA,13,TRBJ1-2,TRBD1,TRBV25-1,CASSWTGLYGYTF,TGTGCCAGCAGTTGGACAGGCCTCTATGGCTACACCTTC
few,13,TRBJ2-2,NA,TRBV11-3,CASSSPGTGELFF,TGTGCCAGCAGCTCCCCCGGAACCGGGGAGCTGTTTTTT
NA,15,TRBJ1-5,NA,TRBV20-1,CSARTGAGVRQPQHF,TGCAGTGCGCGCACGGGGGCAGGGGTAAGGCAGCCCCAGCATTTT
few,14,TRBJ1-2,NA,TRBV9,CASSVAPDGYGYTF,TGTGCCAGCAGCGTAGCCCCTGACGGCTATGGCTACACCTTC
few,15,TRBJ1-5,TRBD1,TRBV4-3,CASSQGQGASQPQHF,TGCGCCAGCAGCCAAGGACAGGGGGCTAGTCAGCCCCAACATTTT
few,17,TRBJ2-1,TRBD2,TRBV6-5,CASSSRGGAGGNNEQFF,TGTGCCAGCAGTTCCCGAGGTGGAGCGGGGGGGAACAATGAGCAGTTCTTC
NA,17,TRBJ2-3,NA,TRBV5-4,CASSLSGLPISTDTQYF,TGTGCCAGCAGCTTGAGCGGACTACCCATAAGCACAGATACGCAGTATTTT
few,15,TRBJ2-1,TRBD1,TRBV5-1,CASQSTGGSYNEQFF,TGCGCCAGCCAATCGACAGGGGGCTCCTACAATGAGCAGTTCTTC
many,14,TRBJ1-3,NA,TRBV6-2/TRBV6-3,CASSRTSSGNTIYF,TGTGCCAGCAGTCGGACCTCATCTGGAAACACCATATATTTT
NA,13,TRBJ1-3,TRBD1,TRBV7-2,CASSPRQGDTIYF,TGTGCCAGCAGCCCCCGACAGGGAGACACCATATATTTT
NA,14,TRBJ1-2,TRBD1,TRBV6-4,CASSDWGTGDGYTF,TGTGCCAGCAGTGACTGGGGGACAGGGGATGGCTACACCTTC
few,16,TRBJ2-1,TRBD2,TRBV7-2,CASSLGLAGAYNEQFF,TGTGCCAGCAGCCTCGGACTAGCGGGGGCGTACAATGAGCAGTTCTTC
NA,14,TRBJ2-7,NA,TRBV7-2,CASLGAGAVYEQYF,TGTGCCAGCCTGGGGGCGGGGGCTGTCTACGAGCAGTACTTC
NA,14,TRBJ2-1,TRBD2,TRBV5-1,CASSPGTSGVGLFF,TGCGCCAGCAGCCCGGGGACTAGCGGGGTCGGGCTGTTCTTC
few,17,TRBJ2-2,TRBD2,TRBV6-5,CASSSLAGGTDTGELFF,TGTGCCAGCAGTTCCTTAGCGGGGGGGACAGACACCGGGGAGCTGTTTTTT
NA,12,TRBJ2-5,NA,TRBV4-2,CASSQDLQTQYF,TGTGCCAGCAGCCAAGACCTGCAAACCCAGTACTTC